Given below is one TCR beta chain in context. The antigen remains unidentified. V lost 2 bases to trimming and J lost 8 bases, with 7 bases between them. The CDR3 is 12 residues long. Germline V gene data show CDR1 as MGHDK and CDR2 as SYGVNS. Primers for the PCR totalled 60 Vbeta and 13 Jbeta. TCRdb keeps only in-frame clones here, not all; method: immunoSEQ multiplex PCR. The repertoire holds around 110,000 clones, with 82% as singletons. The data belong to a study of cytomegalovirus exposure and HLA in healthy donors. General study results and limits: In a later analysis, TCR beta V- and J-gene trimming showed a link to a missense DCLRE1C variant.

Sequencing used PBMCs. The chain combines TRBV25-1 with TRBJ1-3; D perhaps matches TRBD1 (5 bases). The sequence derives from a man aged 25 to 40 in good health and CMV-seropositive. The CDR3 protein is CASSETGYTIYF. CDR3 sequence (DNA): TGTGCCAGCAGTGAAACAGGATACACCATATATTTT.